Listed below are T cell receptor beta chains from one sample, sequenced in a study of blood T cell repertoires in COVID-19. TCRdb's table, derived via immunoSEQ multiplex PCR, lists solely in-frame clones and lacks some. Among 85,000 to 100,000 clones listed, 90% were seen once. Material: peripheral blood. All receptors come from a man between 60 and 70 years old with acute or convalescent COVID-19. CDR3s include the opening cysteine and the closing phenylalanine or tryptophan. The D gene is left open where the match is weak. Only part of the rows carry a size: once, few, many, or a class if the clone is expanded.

CDR3 DNA: TGTGCCAGCAGAGAGCGACAGGTCGTGGGCTATGGCTACACCTTC
CDR3 protein: CASRERQVVGYGYTF
clone size: -
D gene: -
J gene: TRBJ1-2
V gene: TRBV6-5

CDR3 DNA: TGCGCCAGCAGCTTGGAAGGACAGACTAATGAAAAACTGTTTTTT
CDR3 protein: CASSLEGQTNEKLFF
clone size: -
D gene: -
J gene: TRBJ1-4
V gene: TRBV5-1

CDR3 DNA: TGCGCCAGCAGCCTGACAGGCGACGCCTCTGGAAACACCATATATTTT
CDR3 protein: CASSLTGDASGNTIYF
clone size: once
D gene: -
J gene: TRBJ1-3
V gene: TRBV5-1

CDR3 DNA: TGTGCCAGCAGTCCCCAGGGGGGAGGCACAGATACGCAGTATTTT
CDR3 protein: CASSPQGGGTDTQYF
clone size: once
D gene: -
J gene: TRBJ2-3
V gene: TRBV6-5

CDR3 DNA: TGCGCCAGCAGCTTGGGAAATGGAGACAGGGGCACTGAAGCTTTCTTT
CDR3 protein: CASSLGNGDRGTEAFF
clone size: -
D gene: TRBD1
J gene: TRBJ1-1
V gene: TRBV5-1

CDR3 DNA: TGCAGCGGAAGCCAGACAGGGGGACGGGGTGGCTACACCTTC
CDR3 protein: CSGSQTGGRGGYTF
clone size: -
D gene: TRBD1
J gene: TRBJ1-2
V gene: TRBV29-1

CDR3 DNA: TGCGCCAGCAGGGAACAGGGGGCGACGGAGACCCAGTACTTC
CDR3 protein: CASREQGATETQYF
clone size: -
D gene: TRBD1
J gene: TRBJ2-5
V gene: TRBV5-1

CDR3 DNA: TGCGCCAGCAGTCTGACACCCCAAGAGACCCAGTACTTC
CDR3 protein: CASSLTPQETQYF
clone size: -
D gene: -
J gene: TRBJ2-5
V gene: TRBV5-1

CDR3 DNA: TGTGCCAGCAGCCGGTCGGGACAGCCCCAGCATTTT
CDR3 protein: CASSRSGQPQHF
clone size: -
D gene: -
J gene: TRBJ1-5
V gene: TRBV7-8

CDR3 DNA: TGCAGCGCCCTGGACAGGGGATATGGCTACACCTTC
CDR3 protein: CSALDRGYGYTF
clone size: -
D gene: TRBD1
J gene: TRBJ1-2
V gene: TRBV29-1

CDR3 DNA: TGCGCCAGCAGCATACAGGGGCAGGTGGACTATGGCTACACCTTC
CDR3 protein: CASSIQGQVDYGYTF
clone size: -
D gene: TRBD1
J gene: TRBJ1-2
V gene: TRBV5-1

CDR3 DNA: TGCAGCGTTGATTCTAGCGGGGCCGGAATCGACGAGCAGTACTTC
CDR3 protein: CSVDSSGAGIDEQYF
clone size: -
D gene: TRBD2
J gene: TRBJ2-7
V gene: TRBV29-1

CDR3 DNA: TGCGCCAGCAGCTGGGGGACAGGGGTCACTGAAGCTTTCTTT
CDR3 protein: CASSWGTGVTEAFF
clone size: -
D gene: TRBD1
J gene: TRBJ1-1
V gene: TRBV5-1

CDR3 DNA: TGTGCCAGCTCACCCCTCGGGACAGGGCTTTCTTCGAACACTGAAGCTTTCTTT
CDR3 protein: CASSPLGTGLSSNTEAFF
clone size: once
D gene: TRBD1
J gene: TRBJ1-1
V gene: TRBV18

CDR3 DNA: TGTGCCAGCAGTGGTAGCGGGAGGAACACCGGGGAGCTGTTTTTT
CDR3 protein: CASSGSGRNTGELFF
clone size: -
D gene: TRBD2
J gene: TRBJ2-2
V gene: TRBV2

CDR3 DNA: TGTGCCAGCAGCACCCAGGGGGCTGAGACCCAGTACTTC
CDR3 protein: CASSTQGAETQYF
clone size: -
D gene: TRBD1
J gene: TRBJ2-5
V gene: TRBV7-2

CDR3 DNA: TGTGCCAGTCGGCTAGCGGCCGGTGGGGAGACCCAGTACTTC
CDR3 protein: CASRLAAGGETQYF
clone size: -
D gene: TRBD2
J gene: TRBJ2-5
V gene: TRBV19

CDR3 DNA: TGTGCCAGCAGTTACGGACAGGCAGGGGTTGAAAAACTGTTTTTT
CDR3 protein: CASSYGQAGVEKLFF
clone size: -
D gene: TRBD1
J gene: TRBJ1-4
V gene: TRBV6-5